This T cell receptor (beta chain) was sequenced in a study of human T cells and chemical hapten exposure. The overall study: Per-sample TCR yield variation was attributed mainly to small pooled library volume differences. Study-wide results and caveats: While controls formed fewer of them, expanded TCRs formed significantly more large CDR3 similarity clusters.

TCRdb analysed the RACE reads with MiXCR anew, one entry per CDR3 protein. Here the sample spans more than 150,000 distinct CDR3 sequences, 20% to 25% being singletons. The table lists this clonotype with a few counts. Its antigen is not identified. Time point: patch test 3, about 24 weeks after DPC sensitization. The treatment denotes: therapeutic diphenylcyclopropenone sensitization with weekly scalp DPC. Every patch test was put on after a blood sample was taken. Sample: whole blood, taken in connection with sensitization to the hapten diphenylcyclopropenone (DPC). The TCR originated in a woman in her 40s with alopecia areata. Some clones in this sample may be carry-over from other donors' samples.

The CDR3 DNA sequence: TGTGCCAGCTCACGCGGAGGGGCCGGCTATGGCTACACCTTC. It yields the protein CASSRGGAGYGYTF. The chain uses TRBV2 and TRBJ1-2; maybe TRBD1 (5 bases). Per the germline V gene, CDR1 is SNHLY and CDR2 is FYNNEI. Trimming stripped 8 bases from V and 4 bases from J, with 17 bases between. This CDR3 is 14 amino acids long. Using reference TRBV2 and TRBJ1-2 for the parts outside the CDR3, the full variable domain is EPEVTQTPSHQVTQMGQEVILRCVPISNHLYFYWYRQILGQKVEFLVSFYNNEISEKSEIFDDQFSVERPDGSNFTLKIRSTKLEDSAMYFCASSRGGAGYGYTFGSGTRLTVV.